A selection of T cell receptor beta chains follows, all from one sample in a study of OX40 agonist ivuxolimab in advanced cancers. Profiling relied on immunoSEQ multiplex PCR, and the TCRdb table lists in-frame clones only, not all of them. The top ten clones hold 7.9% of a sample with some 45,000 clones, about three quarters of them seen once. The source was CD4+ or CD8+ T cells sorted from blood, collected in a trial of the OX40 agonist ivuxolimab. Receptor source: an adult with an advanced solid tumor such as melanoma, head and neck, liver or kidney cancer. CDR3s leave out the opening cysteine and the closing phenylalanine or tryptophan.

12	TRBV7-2	ASSLAGSIGQQF
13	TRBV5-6	ASSGETKKENEQF
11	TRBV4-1	ASSREDTGELF
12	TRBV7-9	ASSLVGSTGELF
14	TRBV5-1	ATRTSGRASTDTQY
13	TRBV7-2	ASSSRGTVTDTQY
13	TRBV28	ASSGDQYSNQPQH
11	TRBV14	ASRGSSNTEAF
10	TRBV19	ASSIANSPLH
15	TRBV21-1	ASSKVGGEHSYNEQF
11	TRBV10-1	ASSEGLQETQY
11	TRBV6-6	ASTSTANYGYT
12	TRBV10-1	ASSEMAGAYEQY
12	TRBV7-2	ASSPRASTDTQY
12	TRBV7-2	ASSLGQFGGQQF
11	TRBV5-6	ASSLMGASQAF
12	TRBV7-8	ASSLAAGTYEQY
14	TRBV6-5	ASSYSWTSYNTEAF
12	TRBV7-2	ASSQTGVAYGYT
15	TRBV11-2	ASSFLTAGVFYNEQF
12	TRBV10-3	AISDDSVNYGYT
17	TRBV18	ASSPPGTSGVLAKNIQY
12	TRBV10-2	ASSEDFSSYEQY
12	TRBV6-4	AISRGGTTYEQY
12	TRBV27	ASSLSGTYNEQF